These 32 T cell receptor beta chains originate from one sample sequenced in a study of radiation and T cells in renal cell carcinoma. Time point: blood 2 weeks post-SBRT. Treatment specified: 15 Gy SBRT to primary tumor, nephrectomy 4 weeks later. The assay was immunoSEQ multiplex PCR, and TCRdb's table has in-frame clones only and misses some. Counted here are around 76,000 clones, 82% occurring once; the ten biggest clones make up under 6.5%. The sequencing here drew on blood, taken from a patient whose treatment included radiotherapy and nephrectomy. The receptor set was obtained from a man aged 55 to 69 with renal cell carcinoma.

The chain recombines TRBV5-1 with TRBJ2-7; no definite D call. Germline CDR1 is SGHRS and CDR2 is YFSETQ. The ends were cut back, 2 bases at V and 5 bases at J, with 14 bases in the middle. This CDR3 region has 14 residues. Here the CDR3 DNA reads TGCGCCAGCAGCTTTGGACGGCTGTTGAACGAGCAGTACTTC. Amino acids: CASSFGRLLNEQYF.

The chain joins TRBV9 to TRBJ2-3; the D gene is possibly TRBD1 (6 bases). The CDR3 runs to 16 residues. Germline values: CDR1 SGDLS, CDR2 YYNGEE. With 4 bases removed from V and 5 bases from J, the gap between germline ends came to 20 bases. This CDR3 reads CASSPTLNRVGDTQYF. CDR3 coding DNA: TGTGCCAGCAGCCCGACCCTGAACAGGGTTGGAGATACGCAGTATTTT.

This chain uses TRBV11-2 with TRBJ2-1; 7 nucleotides agree with TRBD2. Germline V gene data show CDR1 as SGHAT and CDR2 as FQNNGV. The CDR3 extends over 15 amino acids. V lost 3 bases to trimming and J lost 4 bases; unmatched junction nucleotides: 6. The CDR3 DNA sequence: TGTGCCAGCAGCTTCGGGGCGGGAGTTTACAATGAGCAGTTCTTC. Protein product: CASSFGAGVYNEQFF. The complete variable domain, with remaining parts taken from reference TRBV11-2 and TRBJ2-1, reads EAGVAQSPRYKIIEKRQSVAFWCNPISGHATLYWYQQILGQGPKLLIQFQNNGVVDDSQLPKDRFSAERLKGVDSTLKIQPAKLEDSAVYLCASSFGAGVYNEQFFGPGTRLTVL.

The chain combines TRBV11-3 with TRBJ2-2, with 11 bases that match TRBD1. Germline CDR1 is SGHNT and CDR2 is YENEEA. V gave up 6 bases and J gave up 6 bases; unmatched junction bases: 6. This CDR3 is 15 amino acids long. The CDR3 loop is CASSQGQGDSGELFF. The CDR3 bases are TGTGCCAGCAGTCAGGGACAGGGGGACTCCGGGGAGCTGTTTTTT.

The rearrangement links TRBV6-5 to TRBJ2-7; D might be TRBD1 (6 bases). V was cut by 5 bases and J by 2 bases, with 13 bases left in between. Looked up from germline, CDR1 is MNHEY and CDR2 is SVGAGI. CDR3 size: 14 residues. The CDR3 coding sequence is TGTGCCAGCAGTACCACCCGACAGGCCTACGAGCAGTACTTC. It encodes CASSTTRQAYEQYF.

The rearrangement joins TRBV4-1 to TRBJ1-4; 9 nucleotides agree with TRBD1. Germline CDR1 and CDR2: MGHRA and YSYEKL. V gave up 0 bases and J gave up 6 bases; unmatched junction bases: 2. The CDR3 runs to 15 residues. The CDR3 loop is CASSQEWTGDEKLFF. CDR3 DNA sequence: TGCGCCAGCAGCCAAGAGTGGACAGGGGATGAAAAACTGTTTTTT.

The chain is built from TRBV6-5 and TRBJ2-3; D might be TRBD2 (5 bases). The CDR3 is made up of 15 amino acids. Per germline, CDR1 MNHEY and CDR2 SVGAGI. V lost 2 bases, J lost 3 bases, and 12 bases lay in between. The CDR3 region has the DNA TGTGCCAGCAGTTACGCCGGGGTGGGGACAGATACGCAGTATTTT. Protein sequence: CASSYAGVGTDTQYF.

This clone has only one observation. The chain links TRBV27 to TRBJ2-2; D is uncertain. V was clipped by 0 bases and J by 1 base, with 12 bases between them. CDR1 is MNHEY, CDR2 SMNVEV, per germline (reference sequence). The CDR3 has 17 residues. The CDR3 DNA reads TGTGCCAGCAGTTTATCGCTGAGGTTGGGGAACACCGGGGAGCTGTTTTTT. Its translation: CASSLSLRLGNTGELFF.

The chain carries TRBV10-2 and TRBJ2-3; the D gene is possibly TRBD2 (6 bases). The CDR3 has 14 amino acids. Germline CDR1 WSHSY, CDR2 SAAADI. Trimming removed 10 bases at V and 0 bases at J, with 14 bases between. CDR3 nucleotide sequence: TGCGCCATCCACCCCAGCGGGAGCACAGATACGCAGTATTTT. It translates to CAIHPSGSTDTQYF.

This clone appeared a few times. The J gene is TRBJ2-1, the V gene TRBV6-1, with D unresolved. Deletions cut 2 bases from V and 7 bases from J, with 12 bases between. This CDR3 spans 14 amino acids. Looked up from germline, CDR1 is MNHNS and CDR2 is SASEGT. The CDR3 DNA follows: TGTGCCAGCAGTGAAAGCAGGCGCCAGAATGAGCAGTTCTTC. This encodes CASSESRRQNEQFF.

This clone has just one count. The V and J genes are TRBV10-3 and TRBJ2-1, with 13 bases that match TRBD2. Trimming at V came to 6 bases and at J to 9 bases, leaving 8 bases not matched to a gene. Germline V gene sequence: CDR1 ENHRY, CDR2 SYGVKD. The CDR3 runs 15 residues. CDR3 nucleotides: TGTGCCATCAGAAAAGGACTAGCGGGAGATGGTGAGCAGTTCTTC. Residues: CAIRKGLAGDGEQFF.

The V and J genes are TRBV5-1 and TRBJ2-1; D is possibly TRBD2 (6 bases). CDR1 is SGHRS, CDR2 YFSETQ, per germline. The CDR3 loop spans 17 amino acids. Between the trimmed V and J ends, which lost 4 bases and 1 base, there was a span of 18 bases. The CDR3 spells CASSGEWGDWSYNEQFF. CDR3 nucleotides: TGCGCCAGCAGCGGTGAATGGGGGGATTGGTCCTACAATGAGCAGTTCTTC.

This chain joins TRBV5-6 and TRBJ2-5, with a weak D call TRBD1 (5 bases). This CDR3 comprises 11 residues. With 8 bases removed from V and 7 bases from J, the gap between germline ends came to 12 bases. Germline assignment: CDR1 SGHDT and CDR2 YYEEEE. CDR3 sequence: CARRRVGTQYF. CDR3 nucleotide sequence: TGTGCCAGGCGCAGGGTTGGGACCCAGTACTTC.

The J gene is TRBJ2-7, the V gene TRBV27; D ambiguous. Trimming shortened V by 3 bases and J by 7 bases, and 13 bases separated the two germline ends. CDR1 is MNHEY, CDR2 SMNVEV, per germline (reference sequence). The CDR3 sequence is 13 residues long. CDR3 in DNA: TGTGCCAGCAGTTTGGGAACGGCTTCGGAGCAGTACTTC. It yields the protein CASSLGTASEQYF.

This sequence joins TRBV4-1 and TRBJ2-6; D is possibly TRBD2 (6 bases). The germline CDR1 and CDR2 sequences are MGHRA and YSYEKL. The CDR3 has 17 amino acids. The V end was cut by 3 bases, the J end by 0 bases, with 12 bases between. The CDR3 DNA reads as TGCGCCAGCAGCCAGACCTGGGAGGCCTCTGGGGCCAACGTCCTGACTTTC. Protein sequence: CASSQTWEASGANVLTF.

The rearrangement uses TRBV19 and TRBJ2-5, with 13 bases lining up with TRBD2. The germline gives CDR1 LNHDA, CDR2 SQIVND (reference sequence). The CDR3 extends over 16 amino acids. Trimming removed 6 bases from V and 1 base from J; junction bases left unmatched: 5. CDR3 region: CASSPTSGRSQETQYF. The CDR3, as DNA: TGTGCCAGTAGCCCGACTAGCGGGAGGTCCCAAGAGACCCAGTACTTC.

V usage is TRBV2 and J usage is TRBJ2-2; tentatively, D is TRBD2 (6 bases). Trimming removed 6 bases at V and 3 bases at J, with 14 bases between. Germline assignment: CDR1 SNHLY and CDR2 FYNNEI. This CDR3 is built from 15 residues. CDR3 sequence (DNA): TGTGCCAGCAGCCCAGGAGGGGCGGACACCGGGGAGCTGTTTTTT. It specifies CASSPGGADTGELFF.

The V and J genes are TRBV12-2 and TRBJ1-2; the listed D gene, TRBD1, was not tested against the DNA. TRBV12-2 has pseudogene status. The CDR3 covers 15 residues. CDR3 in amino acids: CASRLDVGHTEGYTF. The CDR3 DNA is TGTGCAAGTCGCTTAGATGTGGGACATACAGAGGGCTACACCTTC.

The CDR3 DNA reads as TGTGCCAGCAGAGGGGGAATCGGTGATACAGATACGCAGTATTTT. Its translation is CASRGGIGDTDTQYF. The rearrangement joins TRBV2 to TRBJ2-3, with D maybe TRBD1 (6 bases). CDR3 length: 15 residues. Per the germline V gene, CDR1 is SNHLY and CDR2 is FYNNEI. The V gene lost 6 bases and the J gene lost 3 bases, with 16 bases spanning the gap.

V gene TRBV2 combines with J gene TRBJ2-1; D not resolved. Germline CDR1 is SNHLY and CDR2 is FYNNEI. The CDR3 spans 11 residues. Between the trimmed V and J ends, which lost 2 bases and 12 bases, there was a span of 8 bases. CDR3 DNA: TGTGCCAGCAGTGAATCGGCCGCGCAGTTCTTC. Its protein is CASSESAAQFF.

The V gene is TRBV7-9, the J gene TRBJ1-2, with D tentatively TRBD1 (5 bases). Germline V lookup: CDR1 SEHNR, CDR2 FQNEAQ (reference sequence). This CDR3 region has 14 residues. V lost 1 base to trimming and J lost 4 bases, with 10 bases between them. CDR3 sequence: CASSLGGTSYGYTF. In DNA form, the CDR3 reads TGTGCCAGCAGCTTAGGGGGGACGTCCTATGGCTACACCTTC.

The rearrangement joins TRBV19 to TRBJ1-2, with D possibly TRBD1 on 6 matching bases. V was pared by 3 bases and J by 5 bases, with 10 bases between. The CDR3 contains 13 residues. Germline CDR1 LNHDA, CDR2 SQIVND (reference sequence). CDR3 residues: CASSMDRAYGYTF. The CDR3 nucleotides are TGTGCCAGTAGTATGGACAGAGCTTATGGCTACACCTTC.

The chain is built from TRBV7-6 and TRBJ2-5; 8 bases match TRBD2. V lost 1 base, J lost 4 bases, and 8 bases stayed unmatched. The CDR3 has 16 residues. Per germline, CDR1 SGHVS and CDR2 FNYEAQ. The CDR3 DNA sequence: TGTGCCAGCAGCTTAGGTCTAGGTAGCGGGATAGAGACCCAGTACTTC. The encoded protein is CASSLGLGSGIETQYF. The full variable domain, completed using reference TRBV7-6 and TRBJ2-5, is GAGVSQSPRYKVTKRGQDVALRCDPISGHVSLYWYRQALGQGPEFLTYFNYEAQQDKSGLPNDRFSAERPEGSISTLTIQRTEQRDSAMYRCASSLGLGSGIETQYFGPGTRLLVL.

J is TRBJ2-5 and V is TRBV5-6; D is possibly TRBD2 (5 bases). Germline-derived CDR1 and CDR2 are SGHDT and YYEEEE. V lost 2 bases, J lost 2 bases, and 13 bases lay in between. CDR3 length equals 15 residues. Here the CDR3 reads CASSFWGVEQETQYF. DNA of the CDR3: TGTGCCAGCAGCTTCTGGGGAGTGGAACAAGAGACCCAGTACTTC.

The CDR3 is CASSESAGAPTDTQYF. CDR3 DNA: TGCGCCAGCAGTGAGTCGGCGGGAGCCCCCACAGATACGCAGTATTTT. The rearrangement uses TRBV10-1 and TRBJ2-3; 7 bases agree with TRBD2. CDR3 size: 16 residues. Germline trimming cut 0 bases from V and 2 bases from J; bases unmatched to any gene: 5. CDR1 and CDR2 from the germline V gene are WNHNN and SYGVQD (reference sequence).

V usage is TRBV5-1 and J usage is TRBJ2-1; 7 bases match TRBD2. Germline lookup yields CDR1 SGHRS and CDR2 YFSETQ. V was pared by 2 bases and J by 8 bases, with 13 bases of the junction left unmatched. This CDR3 region has 16 residues. In DNA form, the CDR3 reads TGCGCCAGCAGCTTTCCCCCACCTAGCGGCCAGGATGAGCAGTTCTTC. Translating it yields CASSFPPPSGQDEQFF.

The chain recombines TRBV5-4 with TRBJ2-1; no definite D call. Trimming shortened V by 1 base and J by 9 bases, and 11 bases separated the two germline ends. CDR1 SGHNT and CDR2 YYREEE come from the germline V gene (reference sequence). The CDR3 covers 13 residues. Written as DNA, the CDR3 is TGTGCCAGCAGCTTGCAACGTCTGCCTGAGCAGTTCTTC. Translating it yields CASSLQRLPEQFF.

This clone is labeled as medium-sized. This chain joins TRBV29-1 and TRBJ1-5; D is unclear. Trimming pared 4 bases from V and 11 bases from J, leaving 27 bases between. From germline, CDR1 is SQVTM and CDR2 ANQGSEA. The CDR3 is 16 residues long. The CDR3 here is CSVASGGPTLGGSQHF. CDR3 nucleotides: TGCAGCGTTGCATCCGGCGGGCCAACCCTTGGAGGATCCCAGCATTTT.

The chain combines TRBV5-1 with TRBJ2-7, with 9 nucleotides matching TRBD1. V shed 4 bases and J 3 bases; nucleotides not matched to a gene: 11. This CDR3 is built from 16 residues. From germline, CDR1 is SGHRS and CDR2 YFSETQ. DNA of the CDR3: TGCGCCAGCAGCCGAAAATTGACAGGGGGAGGCTACGAGCAGTACTTC. Protein product: CASSRKLTGGGYEQYF.

The J gene is TRBJ2-7, the V gene TRBV5-1; 7 bases align to TRBD2. Unmatched junction bases numbered 8, after V lost 7 bases and J lost 1 base. CDR1 is SGHRS and CDR2 is YFSETQ in the germline V gene. The CDR3 is 14 residues long. For the CDR3, the DNA is TGCGCCAGCCAGAGCGGGGTAGGGTCCTACGAGCAGTACTTC. The encoded protein is CASQSGVGSYEQYF.

The chain has TRBV28 and TRBJ2-3, with a tentative D call TRBD1 (6 bases). Germline CDR1 is MDHEN and CDR2 is SYDVKM. Between the trimmed V and J ends, which lost 6 bases and 8 bases, there was a span of 15 bases. The CDR3 extends over 13 amino acids. The CDR3 DNA is TGTGCCAGCAGCCTGGCAGGGGCCAGTACGCAGTATTTT. Amino acid sequence: CASSLAGASTQYF.

The rearrangement links TRBV2 to TRBJ2-7; TRBD1 aligns across 7 bases. The junction had 10 bases not matched to a gene; V was cut back by 9 bases and J by 5 bases. The CDR3 consists of 13 residues. Germline V gives CDR1 SNHLY, CDR2 FYNNEI. This chain's CDR3 is CASEDRNFDEQYF. Written as DNA, the CDR3 is TGTGCCAGTGAGGACAGGAACTTCGACGAGCAGTACTTC.